This T cell receptor beta chain was observed in a study of Ad26.COV2.S vaccination and SARS-CoV-2 variants. Study details: Ad26.COV2.S shots went into the muscle once or twice, 56 days apart.

The treatment here: approximately 18 received Ad26.COV2.S at low or high dose, single or two shots; 5 received placebo; per-sample allocation not given. Sampling was done on day 63 after the first vaccine or placebo injection. This clone was observed a single time. Libraries were prepared by immunoSEQ multiplex PCR; TCRdb keeps only in-frame clonotypes and omits some of them. The data contain around 400,000 clones, 75% to 95% of them seen just once; the ten biggest clones take up 9% to 15%. The CDR3 has 13 amino acids. V lost 5 bases, J lost 5 bases, and 10 bases lay in between. The chain links TRBV12-3 or TRBV12-4 to TRBJ2-1, with a weak D call TRBD2 (5 bases). The sequences come from peripheral blood, collected in a trial of Ad26.COV2.S vaccine versus placebo. The sequence came from a person aged 18-60 years who received the Ad26.COV2.S COVID-19 vaccine or a placebo. Written as DNA, the CDR3 is TGTGCCAGCAGTCTAGGACTGCACAATGAGCAGTTCTTC. It is translated as CASSLGLHNEQFF.